This TCR beta chain was sequenced during a study of response to subunit inactivated influenza vaccine. V lost 0 bases and J 9 bases, leaving 4 bases between the germline ends. CDR1 is SGDLS and CDR2 is YYNGEE in the germline V gene. This CDR3 region has 12 residues. TCRdb re-analysed the RT-PCR reads in MiXCR, keeping a single row per CDR3 protein. Of 150,000 to 200,000 distinct CDR3 sequences detected, approximately 12% appear once; the ten largest clones hold 25% to 35%. Study observations and caveats: T cells newly recruited by each seasonal influenza vaccination are few, the authors suggested.

This clonotype appeared a few times. Its antigen is unidentified. The same specimen was also included in a second study, on T cells expressing NK-cell markers. That investigation notes: Making the TCR beta cDNA relied on 5'RACE template switching with UMIs. Dominant NKG2C+ clonotypes were found to form about 1.0-7.0% of CD8+ T cells in six donors. These clonotypes, the leaders elsewhere, also led the CD3+CD56-NKG2C+ fraction in several donors.

The J gene is TRBJ1-6, the V gene TRBV9; D remains unclear. Source: CD8+ T cells sorted from PBMCs, taken approximately 13 days after vaccination. This clonotype was obtained from a man between 45 and 60 years old who received an inactivated influenza vaccine. For the CDR3, the DNA is TGTGCCAGCAGCGTAGGATTTTCACCCCTCCACTTT. Translation: CASSVGFSPLHF.